The TCR beta chain described here comes from a study of CD8 T cells in Susac syndrome. Reverse transcription of about 0.45 to 1 ug RNA was performed with random hexamers. TCRdb processed the immunoSEQ multiplex PCR reads anew with MiXCR; each CDR3 protein has one entry. The sample includes around 170,000 distinct CDR3 sequences, 85% to 95% seen only once; the top ten take around 0.15%. The germline CDR1 and CDR2 sequences are SGDLS and YYNGEE. The CDR3 is 12 residues long. Trimming shortened V by 0 bases and J by 10 bases, and 8 bases separated the two germline ends. The authors carried out high-throughput sequencing of TCR beta. They applied it to CD8+ and CD4+ T cells obtained from blood. The CD8+ and CD4+ T cells were negatively isolated, with the TEMRA cells enriched by FACS.

This receptor was taken from a human donor with Susac syndrome. Sequenced material: CD8+ T cells from PBMCs. The rearrangement uses TRBV9 and TRBJ2-1; possible D gene TRBD1, 6 bases. The CDR3 region is CASSVGTDEQFF. The CDR3 coding sequence is TGTGCCAGCAGCGTAGGGACAGACGAGCAGTTCTTC.